Included here is one TCR beta chain sequence, with context. This specimen comes from a study of blood T cell repertoires in COVID-19. On the study more broadly: The United States, Italy and Spain supplied acute and convalescent COVID-19 samples. Nucleic acid was either cDNA or gDNA, and it came from T cells, B-cell-depleted T cells, or PBMCs.

Per the authors' pipeline: For nucleated cells, counts were estimated from reference gene primer amplification. Profiling relied on immunoSEQ multiplex PCR, and the TCRdb table lists in-frame clones only, not all of them. The V and J calls and clone size come from that table; D and trimming were worked out from the DNA. The repertoire holds 100,000 to 120,000 clones, 88% seen once, with around 3.2% in the top ten. The CDR3 consists of 16 residues. Trimming removed 5 bases from V and 2 bases from J, with 16 bases in between. From germline, CDR1 is LNHDA and CDR2 SQIVND (reference sequence). Sequencing was done on a sample of peripheral blood. The clonotype originates from a woman aged 50 to 60 with acute or convalescent COVID-19. The chain is built from TRBV19 and TRBJ1-5; tentatively, D is TRBD1 (5 bases). CDR3 sequence: CASSAGPLGGNQPQHF. The CDR3 DNA reads as TGTGCCAGTAGTGCAGGGCCCCTTGGGGGCAATCAGCCCCAGCATTTT.